One and the same sample provided the 3 T cell receptor beta chains below, sequenced in a study of T cells in Graves' hyperthyroidism and ophthalmopathy. Template material for amplifying TCR beta CDR3 regions consisted of RNA transcripts. The HTBI set primed first-round TCR CDR3 RT-PCR. Using its own MiXCR run on the multiplex PCR reads, TCRdb lists one record per CDR3 protein. There are around 600,000 distinct CDR3 sequences in the sample; more than 13% occur only once, and roughly 7.1% lies in the top ten. What was sequenced was blood. Every receptor here comes from a woman in her late teens or twenties with Graves' ophthalmopathy.

At least ten counts were recorded for this clonotype. The V gene is TRBV20-1, the J gene TRBJ1-1, with 9 nucleotides matching TRBD1. Germline-derived CDR1 and CDR2 are DFQATT and SNEGSKA (reference sequence). CDR3 length equals 16 residues. Germline trimming cut 2 bases from V and 4 bases from J; bases unmatched to any gene: 11. CDR3: CSARKQGALGSTEAFF. The CDR3 DNA reads as TGCAGTGCTAGAAAACAGGGGGCATTAGGTAGCACTGAAGCTTTCTTT.

Only a few counts were recorded for this clonotype. The chain uses TRBV19 and TRBJ2-5, with D tentatively TRBD2 (6 bases). Per the germline V gene, CDR1 is LNHDA and CDR2 is SQIVND (reference sequence). The CDR3 consists of 15 residues. V lost 7 bases and J lost 5, with 20 bases in between. CDR3 DNA: TGTGCCAGTACCTCGACTAGTTCGGTTCACGAGACCCAGTACTTC. This encodes CASTSTSSVHETQYF.

This clonotype has ten or more counts. CDR3 coding DNA: TGTGCCAGCAACCTAGCGACAGGCTCCTACGAGCAGTACTTC. Its protein is CASNLATGSYEQYF. V and J are TRBV6-1 and TRBJ2-7; D may match TRBD1 or TRBD2 (6 bases each). CDR1 and CDR2 from the germline V gene are MNHNS and SASEGT. The length of the CDR3 is 14 residues. V dropped 7 bases and J dropped 0 bases, with 13 bases sitting between them.